In this sample, the clone carrying this TCR beta chain turned up once. Its antigen is undetermined. This specimen belongs to a study of graft-versus-host responses after intestinal transplantation. V shed 0 bases and J 0 bases; nucleotides not matched to a gene: 3. This CDR3 spans 18 amino acids. The germline V gene has CDR1 LGHNA and CDR2 YSLEER. The table came from immunoSEQ multiplex PCR; TCRdb's copy has only in-frame clones and leaves some out. The table records some 110,000 clones, just under 95% of them present only once. J is TRBJ2-1 and V is TRBV4-3, with TRBD2 matching over 12 bases. Specimen: unstimulated CD8+ T cells sorted from spleen or lymph node cells, collected before transplant. The TCR comes from a human donor who was the organ donor for an intestinal transplant. The CDR3 spells CASSQDRTSGVSYNEQFF. The CDR3 nucleotides are TGCGCCAGCAGCCAAGATAGGACTAGCGGGGTCTCCTACAATGAGCAGTTCTTC.